This entry lists 12 T cell receptor beta chains sequenced from one sample in a study of CD8 T cells in ankylosing spondylitis. Study findings and constraints: Blood from ankylosing spondylitis patients appeared to carry a characteristic eight-variant TCR beta motif.

What these receptors recognize is not known. TCRdb reprocessed the 5' RACE reads with MiXCR, giving one entry per CDR3 protein. This table holds about 750,000 distinct CDR3 sequences, roughly 20% found once. The sequencing sample was made of blood, either unsorted or a sorted T cell fraction (not recorded which). Every receptor here comes from a male donor with ankylosing spondylitis.

J is TRBJ2-7 and V is TRBV29-1; D uncertain. Germline CDR1 reads SQVTM; CDR2 reads ANQGSEA. Between the trimmed V and J ends, which lost 7 bases and 0 bases, there was a span of 7 bases. The CDR3 contains 11 residues. CDR3 residues: CSAGSSYEQYF. The CDR3 DNA is TGCAGCGCCGGGTCCTCCTACGAGCAGTACTTC.

J is TRBJ2-2 and V is TRBV12-3 or TRBV12-4, with 7 bases aligning to TRBD1. The CDR3 contains 18 residues. Trimming took 4 bases from V and 0 from J; bases not matched to a gene: 11. CDR3 sequence: CASSYTSTGYSNTGELFF. Written as DNA, the CDR3 is TGTGCCAGCAGTTACACTTCGACAGGGTACTCGAACACCGGGGAGCTGTTTTTT.

This clonotype was seen only a few times. The chain combines TRBV6-4 with TRBJ2-1; D is ambiguous. Germline lookup yields CDR1 MRHNA and CDR2 SNTAGT. V gave up 0 bases and J gave up 7 bases, with 7 bases separating them. CDR3 length: 13 amino acids. CDR3 amino acids: CASSDSSENEQFF. Written as DNA, the CDR3 is TGTGCCAGCAGTGACTCGTCTGAGAATGAGCAGTTCTTC.

The chain couples TRBV18 to TRBJ1-5; no clear D gene. CDR1 and CDR2 (germline): KGHSH, LQKENI. This CDR3 has 14 residues. Trimming took 4 bases from V and 0 from J, leaving 7 bases between them. CDR3 protein: CASSQADSNQPQHF. The DNA for the CDR3 is TGTGCCAGCTCACAGGCGGATAGCAATCAGCCCCAGCATTTT. Filled out from reference TRBV18 and TRBJ1-5, the complete variable domain reads NAGVMQNPRHLVRRRGQEARLRCSPMKGHSHVYWYRQLPEEGLKFMVYLQKENIIDESGMPKERFSAEFPKEGPSILRIQQVVRGDSAAYFCASSQADSNQPQHFGDGTRLSIL.

This chain connects TRBV20-1 to TRBJ2-5; 7 bases are a match to TRBD2. V dropped 5 bases and J dropped 6; count of bases not matched to a gene: 9. The germline CDR1 and CDR2 sequences are DFQATT and SNEGSKA (reference sequence). This CDR3 has 13 amino acids. CDR3 in amino acids: CSAHSGVGKTQYF. The CDR3 DNA is TGCAGTGCTCACAGCGGGGTGGGTAAGACCCAGTACTTC.

This clonotype occurred a few times. The rearrangement links TRBV4-1 to TRBJ2-5, with D perhaps TRBD2 (6 bases). The CDR3 sequence is 17 residues long. The V end lost 0 bases, the J end lost 4 bases, and 18 bases lay between the germline ends. Per germline, CDR1 MGHRA and CDR2 YSYEKL. The CDR3 sequence: CASSQDVHNPEGETQYF. The CDR3 coding sequence is TGCGCCAGCAGCCAAGATGTTCACAACCCGGAGGGAGAGACCCAGTACTTC.

This clonotype was found many times. The V and J genes are TRBV29-1 and TRBJ1-2, with TRBD1 matching over 7 bases. Germline V gene sequence: CDR1 SQVTM, CDR2 ANQGSEA. This CDR3 contains 12 residues. The V gene end was trimmed by 0 bases and the J gene end by 8 bases; junction bases not matched to a gene: 3. The CDR3 nucleotides are TGCAGCGTTGAAGAACAGGGGATCGGCTACACCTTC. This gives the protein CSVEEQGIGYTF.

This clonotype was found a few times. The V and J genes are TRBV11-2 and TRBJ1-2; D possibly corresponds to TRBD1 (5 bases). The CDR3 runs 11 residues. The ends were cut back, 5 bases at V and 7 bases at J, with 8 bases in the middle. Germline V gene sequence: CDR1 SGHAT, CDR2 FQNNGV. The CDR3 protein is CASSPGFGYTF. The CDR3 coding sequence is TGTGCCAGCAGCCCAGGGTTTGGCTACACCTTC. Combining the CDR3 with reference TRBV11-2 and TRBJ1-2 gives the whole variable domain EAGVAQSPRYKIIEKRQSVAFWCNPISGHATLYWYQQILGQGPKLLIQFQNNGVVDDSQLPKDRFSAERLKGVDSTLKIQPAKLEDSAVYLCASSPGFGYTFGSGTRLTVV.

Only a few counts were recorded for this clonotype. The chain has TRBV4-3 and TRBJ2-3, with 7 nucleotides matching TRBD2. The junction had 7 bases not matched to a gene; V was cut back by 1 base and J by 6 bases. Germline V gives CDR1 LGHNA, CDR2 YSLEER. CDR3 size: 15 residues. The CDR3 DNA reads as TGCGCCAGCAGCCAAGTGATAACGGGAGGCGATACGCAGTATTTT. It codes for CASSQVITGGDTQYF.

The genes are TRBV7-2 and TRBJ2-5; TRBD2 agrees at 11 bases. There are 14 residues in the CDR3. Looked up from germline, CDR1 is SGHTA and CDR2 is FQGNSA. Unmatched junction bases numbered 9, after V lost 11 bases and J lost 4 bases. The DNA for the CDR3 is TGTGCCCTCTGGGTAGCGGGGGGGCGAGAGACCCAGTACTTC. Translation gives CALWVAGGRETQYF. Full variable domain (outside the CDR3, taken from reference TRBV7-2 and TRBJ2-5): GAGVSQSPSNKVTEKGKDVELRCDPISGHTALYWYRQSLGQGLEFLIYFQGNSAPDKSGLPSDRFSAERTGGSVSTLTIQRTQQEDSAVYLCALWVAGGRETQYFGPGTRLLVL.

This clonotype was seen a handful of times. The genes are TRBV6-5 and TRBJ2-7; a weak D match, TRBD2 (7 bases). V lost 0 bases and J 6 bases, leaving 18 bases between the germline ends. The CDR3 contains 16 residues. Germline lookup yields CDR1 MNHEY and CDR2 SVGAGI. This chain's CDR3 is CASSYSGAGAGVEQYF. In nucleotides, the CDR3 is TGTGCCAGCAGTTACTCGGGGGCGGGAGCGGGCGTCGAGCAGTACTTC.

This chain joins TRBV7-2 and TRBJ2-3, with TRBD2 as a possible D gene (6 bases). Looked up from germline, CDR1 is SGHTA and CDR2 is FQGNSA. Trimming cost V 6 bases and J 0 bases, with 16 bases left between them. CDR3 length: 16 residues. CDR3 nucleotide sequence: TGTGCCAGCAGAGGGACTCGACCGCGGAGCACAGATACGCAGTATTTT. Translated, it gives CASRGTRPRSTDTQYF.